The 8 T cell receptor beta chains below were found in one sample sequenced in a study of T cell responses to AZD1222 COVID-19 vaccine. Repertoires were generated with immunoSEQ multiplex PCR, while TCRdb's copy carries only in-frame clones and drops some. Among 150,000 or so clones, approximately 90% were seen once, and the ten largest hold less than 3.5%. Sequencing used peripheral blood, obtained on day 0 of AZD1222 vaccination. The receptors originated from an adult in good health.

The V call is TRBV14, the J call TRBJ1-5, with D possibly matching TRBD1 (5 bases). The germline V and J ends were trimmed by 4 bases and 2 bases, with 15 bases remaining between them. The CDR3 totals 16 residues. Germline assignment: CDR1 SGHDN and CDR2 FVKESK. Here the CDR3 DNA reads TGTGCCAGCAGCCCCATGGGGGTCGGGGGCAATCAGCCCCAGCATTTT. It specifies CASSPMGVGGNQPQHF. Drawing the rest from reference TRBV14 and TRBJ1-5, the complete variable domain is EAGVTQFPSHSVIEKGQTVTLRCDPISGHDNLYWYRRVMGKEIKFLLHFVKESKQDESGMPNNRFLAERTGGTYSTLKVQPAELEDSGVYFCASSPMGVGGNQPQHFGDGTRLSIL.

The chain links TRBV5-4 to TRBJ2-5, with 9 bases fitting TRBD2. V lost 3 bases to trimming and J lost 7 bases; unmatched junction nucleotides: 16. The V gene's germline CDR1 is SGHNT and CDR2 YYREEE (reference sequence). This CDR3 contains 17 residues. The CDR3 here is CASSWELLSSGEGTQYF. CDR3 DNA sequence: TGTGCCAGCAGCTGGGAACTTTTGTCTAGCGGGGAAGGGACCCAGTACTTC.

The chain carries TRBV7-2 and TRBJ2-7; 10 bases fit TRBD2. V shed 6 bases and J 0 bases; nucleotides not matched to a gene: 2. The CDR3 is 14 amino acids. The germline gives CDR1 SGHTA, CDR2 FQGNSA. The CDR3 spells CASRLAGSSYEQYF. The CDR3 DNA is TGTGCCAGCAGACTAGCGGGGAGCTCCTACGAGCAGTACTTC.

The V and J genes are TRBV28 and TRBJ2-5, with TRBD2 identical over 14 bases. J gave up 1 base and V 8 bases, and 0 bases lay outside the gene matches. The germline gives CDR1 MDHEN, CDR2 SYDVKM. The CDR3 is 14 amino acids. CDR3 sequence: CASGLAGGQETQYF. DNA for the CDR3: TGTGCCAGCGGACTAGCGGGGGGCCAAGAGACCCAGTACTTC.

V usage is TRBV6-5 and J usage is TRBJ2-1, with a tentative D call TRBD1 (5 bases). V dropped 6 bases and J dropped 7 bases, with 7 bases sitting between them. This CDR3 comprises 11 residues. CDR1 and CDR2 (germline): MNHEY, SVGAGI. In DNA, the CDR3 is TGTGCCAGCAGAGGGGTGAATGAGCAGTTCTTC. This codes for CASRGVNEQFF.

The chain links TRBV4-3 to TRBJ2-5; perhaps TRBD2 as D (6 bases). Germline CDR1 is LGHNA and CDR2 is YSLEER. The CDR3 length is 15 residues. Trimming cost V 4 bases and J 4 bases, with 16 bases left between them. The DNA of the CDR3 is TGCGCCAGCAGCCCGGAGGGGCTAGCAGGAGAGACCCAGTACTTC. This gives the protein CASSPEGLAGETQYF.

V and J are TRBV3-1 (or the pseudogene TRBV3-2) and TRBJ1-4; TRBD1 matches at 12 bases. The J segment lost 6 bases and the V segment lost 1 base, leaving 3 bases of the junction unmatched. Germline V gene lookup returns CDR1 LGHDT and CDR2 YNNKEL (reference sequence). The CDR3 extends over 16 amino acids. The DNA of the CDR3 is TGTGCCAGCAGCCAAGCGGGGACAGGGGGCTATGAAAAACTGTTTTTT. It yields the protein CASSQAGTGGYEKLFF.

The chain employs TRBV7-9 and TRBJ1-6, with 7 positions matching TRBD1. CDR1 and CDR2 (germline): SEHNR, FQNEAQ (reference sequence). The CDR3 runs to 14 residues. V was clipped by 5 bases and J by 7 bases; unmatched bases: 5. The CDR3: CASSPGTDNSPLHF. The CDR3 nucleotides read TGTGCCAGCAGCCCCGGGACAGACAATTCACCCCTCCACTTT. The variable domain in full, completed from reference TRBV7-9 and TRBJ1-6, reads DTGVSQNPRHKITKRGQNVTFRCDPISEHNRLYWYRQTLGQGPEFLTYFQNEAQLEKSRLLSDRFSAERPKGSFSTLEIQRTEQGDSAMYLCASSPGTDNSPLHFGNGTRLTVT.